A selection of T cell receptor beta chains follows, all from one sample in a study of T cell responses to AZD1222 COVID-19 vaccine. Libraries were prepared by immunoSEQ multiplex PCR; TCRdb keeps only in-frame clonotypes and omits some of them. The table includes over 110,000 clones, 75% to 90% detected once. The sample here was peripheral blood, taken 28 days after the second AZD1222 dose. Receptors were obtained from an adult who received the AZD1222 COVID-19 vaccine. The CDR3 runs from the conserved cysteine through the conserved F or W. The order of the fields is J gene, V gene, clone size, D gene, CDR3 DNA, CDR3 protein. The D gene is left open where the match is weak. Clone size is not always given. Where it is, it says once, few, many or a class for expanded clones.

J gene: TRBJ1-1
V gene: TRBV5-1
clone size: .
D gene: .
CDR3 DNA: TGCGCCAGCAGTATGAGCGGGACGAAGGCTTTCTTT
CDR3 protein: CASSMSGTKAFF

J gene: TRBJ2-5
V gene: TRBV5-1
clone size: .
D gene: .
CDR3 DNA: TGCGCCAGCAGCGATCCGGGAAGTTCCCAGGAGACCCAGTACTTC
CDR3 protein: CASSDPGSSQETQYF

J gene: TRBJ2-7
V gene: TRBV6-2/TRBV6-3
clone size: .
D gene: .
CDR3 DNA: TGTGCCAGCAGTTCTACAGCCCGGGAGCAGTACTTC
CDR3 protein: CASSSTAREQYF

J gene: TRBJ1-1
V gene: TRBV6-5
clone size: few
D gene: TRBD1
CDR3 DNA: TGTGCCAGCCGACGGACAGGGGCGAACACTGAAGCTTTCTTT
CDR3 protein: CASRRTGANTEAFF

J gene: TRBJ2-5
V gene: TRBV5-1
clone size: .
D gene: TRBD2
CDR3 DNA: TGCGCCAGCAGCGACGGGACTAGACGGCAGGAGACCCAGTACTTC
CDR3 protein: CASSDGTRRQETQYF

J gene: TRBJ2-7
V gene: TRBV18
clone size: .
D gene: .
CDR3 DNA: TGTGCCAGCTCACCAGGATTATACGAGCAGTACTTC
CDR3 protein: CASSPGLYEQYF

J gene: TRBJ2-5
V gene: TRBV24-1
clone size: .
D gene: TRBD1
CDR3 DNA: TGTGCCACCAGTGCCTTGACAGGGCCGTACCAAGAGACCCAGTACTTC
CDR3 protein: CATSALTGPYQETQYF

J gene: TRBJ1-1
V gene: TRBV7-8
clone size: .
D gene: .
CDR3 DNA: TGTGCCAGCAGCCTCACTGGCAGGGGGAACACTGAAGCTTTCTTT
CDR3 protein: CASSLTGRGNTEAFF

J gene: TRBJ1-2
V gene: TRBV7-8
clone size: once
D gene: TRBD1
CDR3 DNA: TGTGCCAGCAGCTTTGGGGGACAGTACTATGGCTACACCTTC
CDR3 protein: CASSFGGQYYGYTF

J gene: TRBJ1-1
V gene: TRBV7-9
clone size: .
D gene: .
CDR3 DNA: TGTGCCAGCAGCTTAAGACAAGGGCTTGGTCTGAACACTGAAGCTTTCTTT
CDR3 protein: CASSLRQGLGLNTEAFF

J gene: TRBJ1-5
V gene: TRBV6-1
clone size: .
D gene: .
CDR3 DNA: TGTGCCAGCAGTGAAGGACCGGTAAGGAGTCAGCCCCAGCATTTT
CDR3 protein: CASSEGPVRSQPQHF

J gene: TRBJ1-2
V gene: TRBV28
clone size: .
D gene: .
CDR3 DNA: TGTGCCAGCAATTTGCGCCAGGGAACCTATGGCTACACCTTC
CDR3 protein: CASNLRQGTYGYTF

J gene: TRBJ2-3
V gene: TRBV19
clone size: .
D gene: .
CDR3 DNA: TGTGCCAGTAGTAGTGGGGCCCCAGCGGCGGTAGATACGCAGTATTTT
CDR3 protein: CASSSGAPAAVDTQYF

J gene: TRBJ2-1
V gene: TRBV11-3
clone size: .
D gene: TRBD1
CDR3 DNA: TGTGCCAGCAGCTTAGACACAGGGGGGAATGAGCAGTTCTTC
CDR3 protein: CASSLDTGGNEQFF

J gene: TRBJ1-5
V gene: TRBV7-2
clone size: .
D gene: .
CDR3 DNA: TGTGCCAGCAGCCTATCAGCGTATCAGCCCCAGCATTTT
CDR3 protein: CASSLSAYQPQHF

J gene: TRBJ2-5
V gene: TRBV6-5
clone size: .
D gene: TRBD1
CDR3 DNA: TGTGCCAGCAGTTCCCCATCCAGGGGGAAGGAGACCCAGTACTTC
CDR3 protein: CASSSPSRGKETQYF

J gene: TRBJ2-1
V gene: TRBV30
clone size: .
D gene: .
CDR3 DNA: TGTGCCTGGAGGGGTGCTGGCGGCAATGAGCAGTTCTTC
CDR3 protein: CAWRGAGGNEQFF

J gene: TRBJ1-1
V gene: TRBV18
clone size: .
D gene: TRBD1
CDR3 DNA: TGTGCCAGCTCAGTTACAGGGGTGACTGAAGCTTTCTTT
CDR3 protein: CASSVTGVTEAFF

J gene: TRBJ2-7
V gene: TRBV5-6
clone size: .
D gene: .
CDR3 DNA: TGTGCCAGCAGCTCTTCTACAGGCGTGGGGTACTTC
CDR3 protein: CASSSSTGVGYF

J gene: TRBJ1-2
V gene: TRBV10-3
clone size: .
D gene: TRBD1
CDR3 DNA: TGTGCCATCAGTGAGTTAACAGGGGAAGGCTACACCTTC
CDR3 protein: CAISELTGEGYTF

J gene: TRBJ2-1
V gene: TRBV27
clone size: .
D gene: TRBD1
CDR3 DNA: TGTGCCAGCAGTTCAGGGGGCGGTTCCTACAATGAGCAGTTCTTC
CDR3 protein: CASSSGGGSYNEQFF

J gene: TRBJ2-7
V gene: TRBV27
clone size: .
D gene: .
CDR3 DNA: TGTGCCAGCAGTGTAGGGGGGCTACCCTACGAGCAGTACTTC
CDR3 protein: CASSVGGLPYEQYF

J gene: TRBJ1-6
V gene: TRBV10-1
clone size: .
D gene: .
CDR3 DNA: TGCGCCAGCTCCGGGGGGATCTCGGATTCACCCCTCCACTTT
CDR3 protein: CASSGGISDSPLHF

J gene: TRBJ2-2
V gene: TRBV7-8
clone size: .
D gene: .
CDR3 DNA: TGTGCCAGCAGCTTATCTCGGTATAACACCGGGGAGCTGTTTTTT
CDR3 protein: CASSLSRYNTGELFF

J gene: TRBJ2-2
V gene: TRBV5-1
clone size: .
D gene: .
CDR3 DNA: TGCGCCAGCAGCTTTGAGCAGTCGGGCACCGGGGAGCTGTTTTTT
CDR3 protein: CASSFEQSGTGELFF

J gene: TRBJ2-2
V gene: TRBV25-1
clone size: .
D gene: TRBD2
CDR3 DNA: TGTGCCAGCAGTGAATCCCGGGGGGGCCTCACCGGGGAGCTGTTTTTT
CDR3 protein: CASSESRGGLTGELFF

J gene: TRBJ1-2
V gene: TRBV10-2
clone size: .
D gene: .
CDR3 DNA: TGCGCCAGCAGTGACCCAGGAAGGGACTATGGCTACACCTTC
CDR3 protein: CASSDPGRDYGYTF

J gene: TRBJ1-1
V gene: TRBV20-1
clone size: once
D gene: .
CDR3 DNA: TGCAGGTACCTTGGGAACACTGAAGCTTTCTTT
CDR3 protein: CRYLGNTEAFF

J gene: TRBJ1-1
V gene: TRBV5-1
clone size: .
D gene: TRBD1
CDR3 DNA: TGCGCCAGCAGGCCTGGGACAGAAAATACTAAGAACACTGAAGCTTTCTTT
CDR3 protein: CASRPGTENTKNTEAFF

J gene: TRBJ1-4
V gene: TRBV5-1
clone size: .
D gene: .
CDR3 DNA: TGCGCCAGCAGCTTGGGTACAGGGCGGCTTAATGAAAAACTGTTTTTT
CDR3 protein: CASSLGTGRLNEKLFF

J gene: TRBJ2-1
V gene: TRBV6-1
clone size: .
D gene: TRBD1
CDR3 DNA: TGTGCCAGCAGTGAAATGGGACAGGTAGACAATGAGCAGTTCTTC
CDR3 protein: CASSEMGQVDNEQFF

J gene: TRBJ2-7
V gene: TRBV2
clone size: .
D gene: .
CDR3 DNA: TGTGCCAGCAGCCGAGGAGGGCAGAACTCCTACGAGCAGTACTTC
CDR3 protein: CASSRGGQNSYEQYF

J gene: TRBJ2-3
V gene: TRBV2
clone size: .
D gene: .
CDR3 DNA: TGTGCCAGCAGAGCGGAGGCTTCTTGGGGCACAGATACGCAGTATTTT
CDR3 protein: CASRAEASWGTDTQYF

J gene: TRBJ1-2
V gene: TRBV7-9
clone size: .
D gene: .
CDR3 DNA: TGTGCCAGCAGCTTAACGGCAGGCGAAGGCTATGGCTACACCTTC
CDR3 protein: CASSLTAGEGYGYTF

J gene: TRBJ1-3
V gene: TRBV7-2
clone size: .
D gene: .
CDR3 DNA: TGTGCCAGCAGCTTAGGGGGCACGTCTGGAAACACCATATATTTT
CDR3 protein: CASSLGGTSGNTIYF

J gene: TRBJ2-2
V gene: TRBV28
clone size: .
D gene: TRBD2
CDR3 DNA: TGTGCCAGCAGCCGTATTAGCGGGACGAACACCGGGGAGCTGTTTTTT
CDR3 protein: CASSRISGTNTGELFF

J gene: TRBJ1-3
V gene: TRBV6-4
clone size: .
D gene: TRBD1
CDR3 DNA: TGTGCCAGCGGCTCTCGGCGAGTCAGGGGGACCCCAAGCTCTGGAAACACCATATATTTT
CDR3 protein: CASGSRRVRGTPSSGNTIYF

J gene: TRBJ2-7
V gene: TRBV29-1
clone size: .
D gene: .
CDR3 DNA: TGCAGCGTTGATGGGCCGGGCAACTACGAGCAGTACTTC
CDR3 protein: CSVDGPGNYEQYF

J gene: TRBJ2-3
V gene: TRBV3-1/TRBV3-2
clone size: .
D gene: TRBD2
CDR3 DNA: TGTGCCAGCAGCCAAGCGGGACTAACGGGAAAGTGGAGCACAGATACGCAGTATTTT
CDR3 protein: CASSQAGLTGKWSTDTQYF

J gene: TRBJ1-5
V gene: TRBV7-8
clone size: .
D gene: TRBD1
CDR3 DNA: TGTGCCAGCAGCAACCGGGACAGGGCCTTAGGGCCCCAGCATTTT
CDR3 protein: CASSNRDRALGPQHF

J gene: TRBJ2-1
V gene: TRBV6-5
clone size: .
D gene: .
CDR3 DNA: TGTGCCAGCAGGGGGGTGGGTCGACCCGAGCATGAGCAGTTCTTC
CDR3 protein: CASRGVGRPEHEQFF

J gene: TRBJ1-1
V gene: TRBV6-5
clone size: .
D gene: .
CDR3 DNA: TGTGCCACCAGCCGGGGCATGAACACTGAAGCTTTCTTT
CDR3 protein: CATSRGMNTEAFF

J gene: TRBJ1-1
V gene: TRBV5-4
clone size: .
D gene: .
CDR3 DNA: TGTGCCAGCAGCTTGGAGGGGTGGACTGAAGCTTTCTTT
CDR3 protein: CASSLEGWTEAFF

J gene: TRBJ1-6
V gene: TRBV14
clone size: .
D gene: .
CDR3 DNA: TGTGCCAGCAGCCAAGTGTCAGGGTCAGCTTCACCCCTCCACTTT
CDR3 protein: CASSQVSGSASPLHF

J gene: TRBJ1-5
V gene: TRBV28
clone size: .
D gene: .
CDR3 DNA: TGTGCCAGCAGTTTACATGAGAATAGCAATCAGCCCCAGCATTTT
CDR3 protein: CASSLHENSNQPQHF

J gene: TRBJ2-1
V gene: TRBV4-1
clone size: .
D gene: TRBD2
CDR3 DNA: TGCGCCAGCAGCCAAGACGGGTCGGGACTAGCGGGGGGGCGCTACAATGAGCAGTTCTTC
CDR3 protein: CASSQDGSGLAGGRYNEQFF